The 10 T cell receptor beta chains given below trace back to one sample, sequenced in a study of blood T cell repertoires in COVID-19. Measured with immunoSEQ multiplex PCR; TCRdb has only the in-frame clones, and not every one. The data show about 97,000 clones, around 87% seen once. Source material: peripheral blood. The receptor source for this set is a woman in her twenties or thirties with acute or convalescent COVID-19.

The gene calls are TRBV5-1 and TRBJ2-7; the D gene is possibly TRBD1 (5 bases). From germline, CDR1 is SGHRS and CDR2 YFSETQ. Trimming shortened V by 4 bases and J by 6 bases, and 17 bases separated the two germline ends. This CDR3 region has 14 residues. As DNA, the CDR3 is TGCGCCAGCAGCCCCGACAGTACCAGTTTCGAGCAGTACTTC. Protein product: CASSPDSTSFEQYF.

This chain links TRBV4-1 with TRBJ1-2, with 10 bases identical to TRBD1. The V gene end was trimmed by 4 bases and the J gene end by 3 bases; junction bases not matched to a gene: 5. The CDR3 length is 15 residues. Germline-derived CDR1 and CDR2 are MGHRA and YSYEKL. Written as DNA, the CDR3 is TGCGCCAGCAGCCCTTGGACAGGGGGTGACTATGGCTACACCTTC. As protein: CASSPWTGGDYGYTF.

The V and J genes are TRBV4-1 and TRBJ2-3, with 7 nucleotides matching TRBD2. Germline V CDR1 and CDR2: MGHRA, YSYEKL. The CDR3 sequence is 18 residues long. V was clipped by 0 bases and J by 0 bases; unmatched bases: 9. CDR3 nucleotide sequence: TGCGCCAGCAGCCAAGATTCGGCGGGAGCTCCTAGCACAGATACGCAGTATTTT. This codes for CASSQDSAGAPSTDTQYF.

The chain carries TRBV2 and TRBJ1-2; D uncertain. This CDR3 comprises 15 residues. Germline V gives CDR1 SNHLY, CDR2 FYNNEI. V was shortened by 1 base and J by 0 bases, with 9 bases between the two germline ends. As DNA, the CDR3 is TGTGCCAGCAGTGAAGGCGGCGGAGCTAACTATGGCTACACCTTC. It yields the protein CASSEGGGANYGYTF.

This clone was counted once. The rearrangement links TRBV5-1 to TRBJ2-3; a weak D match, TRBD2 (5 bases). Trimming took 2 bases from V and 5 from J, leaving 9 bases between them. From germline, CDR1 is SGHRS and CDR2 YFSETQ. The CDR3 is 13 residues long. CDR3 sequence: CASSFGLGDTQYF. CDR3 in DNA: TGCGCCAGCAGCTTTGGACTGGGAGATACGCAGTATTTT.

This clone has more than one count but fewer than ten. The V and J genes are TRBV4-1 and TRBJ1-2, with D tentatively TRBD1 (5 bases). Germline V gene lookup returns CDR1 MGHRA and CDR2 YSYEKL. Trimming took off 0 bases at V and 10 bases at J, with 15 bases between the two ends. The CDR3 totals 14 residues. The CDR3 DNA reads as TGCGCCAGCAGCCAAGATTTGGGGGGGGTTTACTACACCTTC. Its protein is CASSQDLGGVYYTF.

The gene calls are TRBV18 and TRBJ1-1; D call uncertain. The CDR3 is made up of 16 amino acids. V lost 8 bases to trimming and J lost 3 bases, with 22 bases between them. Germline V lookup: CDR1 KGHSH, CDR2 LQKENI. The CDR3 coding sequence is TGTGCCAGCCTTAACCCATTGACTGTGACTGACACTGAAGCTTTCTTT. It specifies CASLNPLTVTDTEAFF.

The chain joins TRBV14 to TRBJ1-2; 9 bases are shared with TRBD1. Trimming cost V 0 bases and J 3 bases; bases outside gene matches: 5. Germline-derived CDR1 and CDR2 are SGHDN and FVKESK. This CDR3 is built from 16 residues. CDR3 protein: CASSQDFGTGYYGYTF. As DNA, the CDR3 is TGTGCCAGCAGCCAAGATTTCGGGACAGGGTACTATGGCTACACCTTC.

This CDR3 is CASRSVSVVSYGYTF. CDR3 DNA sequence: TGTGCCAGCAGGTCGGTGAGCGTAGTGAGCTATGGCTACACCTTC. V is TRBV28 and J is TRBJ1-2; D remains unclear. Germline V CDR1 and CDR2: MDHEN, SYDVKM. The length of the CDR3 is 15 residues. Trimming removed 6 bases from V and 4 bases from J, with 18 bases in between.

This chain uses TRBV7-8 with TRBJ1-6; D is uncertain. This CDR3 contains 14 residues. Germline V gene data show CDR1 as SGHVS and CDR2 as FQNEAQ. Trimming stripped 4 bases from V and 12 bases from J, with 16 bases between. This CDR3 is CASSWSWPGGPLHF. CDR3 DNA sequence: TGTGCCAGCAGCTGGTCGTGGCCGGGAGGACCCCTCCACTTT.